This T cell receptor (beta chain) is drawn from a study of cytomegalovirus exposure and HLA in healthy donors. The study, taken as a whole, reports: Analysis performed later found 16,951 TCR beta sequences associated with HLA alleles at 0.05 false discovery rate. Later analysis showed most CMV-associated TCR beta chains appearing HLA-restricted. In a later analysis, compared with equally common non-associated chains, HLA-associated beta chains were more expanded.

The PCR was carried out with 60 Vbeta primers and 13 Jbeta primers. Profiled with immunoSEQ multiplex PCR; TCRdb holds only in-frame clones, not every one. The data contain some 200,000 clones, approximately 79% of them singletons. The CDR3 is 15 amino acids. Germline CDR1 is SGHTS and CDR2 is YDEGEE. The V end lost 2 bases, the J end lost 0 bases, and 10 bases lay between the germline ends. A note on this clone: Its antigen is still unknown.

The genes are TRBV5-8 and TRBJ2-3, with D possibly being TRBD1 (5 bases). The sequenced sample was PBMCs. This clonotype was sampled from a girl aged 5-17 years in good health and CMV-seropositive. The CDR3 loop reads CASSFQGESTDTQYF. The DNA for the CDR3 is TGTGCCAGCAGCTTCCAAGGGGAAAGCACAGATACGCAGTATTTT.